The clone carrying this T cell receptor beta chain was counted at least ten times. What it binds is unknown. The length of the CDR3 is 12 residues. Trimming pared 1 base from V and 5 bases from J, leaving 8 bases between. Germline CDR1 reads DFQATT; CDR2 reads SNEGSKA (reference sequence). This entry is derived from a study of T cells in Graves' hyperthyroidism and ophthalmopathy. Authors of the study amplified TCR beta CDR3 regions from RNA transcripts. First-round RT-PCR of the TCR CDR3 relied on the HTBI primer set. MiXCR was run by TCRdb on the multiplex PCR reads, yielding one entry per CDR3 protein. Among hundreds of thousands of distinct CDR3 sequences, around 39% were seen once, and the ten largest hold 7% to 10%. Absent ophthalmopathy progression within 18 months defined stable Graves' hyperthyroidism. Study findings and constraints: The authors' 13 V-J model separated ophthalmopathy from stable hyperthyroidism. Blood also contained most expanded thyroid clonotypes above 0.001.

This sequence originates from a man aged 18-30 years with Graves' hyperthyroidism. Sequenced input: blood. The chain couples TRBV20-1 to TRBJ1-1; D gene uncertain. The CDR3 DNA reads TGCAGTGCTAGAGGGGGAAGGACTGAAGCTTTCTTT. Protein product: CSARGGRTEAFF.